One and the same sample provided the 17 T cell receptor beta chains below, sequenced in a study of regulatory T cells in long-lasting Graves disease. Time point described: persistent/refractory GD, antithyroid drugs over 5 years with positive TRAb. PBMC-extracted RNA yielded the TCR library. TCR beta libraries were built with iRepertoire HTBI primers and Arm-PCR of CDR3 regions. TCRdb re-called the multiplex PCR reads with MiXCR, one entry per CDR3 protein. The sample includes 310,000 or so distinct CDR3 sequences, around 19% of them seen just once. The sample consisted of peripheral blood mononuclear cells (PBMCs), taken when the disease was refractory, from a patient treated with antithyroid drugs. The source of these receptors is a female donor with Graves disease.

The sample holds many counts of this clonotype. The chain joins TRBV28 to TRBJ1-6, with D maybe TRBD1 (5 bases). This CDR3 has 15 amino acids. The V gene's germline CDR1 is MDHEN and CDR2 SYDVKM. Trimming removed 4 bases at V and 4 bases at J, with 11 bases between. CDR3 DNA sequence: TGTGCCAGCAGTTGGACATGGACGTATAATTCACCCCTCCACTTT. It specifies CASSWTWTYNSPLHF.

This clonotype has a handful of counts. This chain links TRBV27 with TRBJ2-5; D unclear. This CDR3 spans 13 amino acids. Germline V gene lookup returns CDR1 MNHEY and CDR2 SMNVEV (reference sequence). The V and J ends lost 3 bases and 3 bases respectively, with 8 bases between them. The CDR3 DNA sequence: TGTGCCAGCAGTTTGATGGGTAAAGAGACCCAGTACTTC. Translating gives CASSLMGKETQYF.

Only a few counts were recorded for this clonotype. At one of its ends the junction is not consistent with the germline gene, which may arise from a read error. The chain employs TRBV7-2 and TRBJ1-5; D is perhaps TRBD1 (5 bases). CDR3 length equals 15 residues. Germline assignment: CDR1 SGHTA and CDR2 FQGNSA. CDR3 amino acids: CASSSWEGSNQPQQF. CDR3 nucleotide sequence: TGTGCCAGCAGCTCCTGGGAGGGGAGCAATCAGCCCCAGCAATTT. Supplemented by reference TRBV7-2 and TRBJ1-5, the full variable domain reads GAGVSQSPSNKVTEKGKDVELRCDPISGHTALYWYRQSLGQGLEFLIYFQGNSAPDKSGLPSDRFSAERTGGSVSTLTIQRTQQEDSAVYLCASSSWEGSNQPQQFGDGTRLSIL.

There are many counts of this clonotype. In DNA, the CDR3 is TGTGCCAGCAGTTCCCGGGGGGTTTCTTCGACCCAGTACTTC. It specifies CASSSRGVSSTQYF. V gene TRBV27 combines with J gene TRBJ2-5; 7 bases map to TRBD2. Germline values: CDR1 MNHEY, CDR2 SMNVEV (reference sequence). V was pared by 4 bases and J by 7 bases, with 9 bases of the junction left unmatched. The CDR3 spans 14 residues.

The chain recombines TRBV7-2 with TRBJ2-1; 10 bases map to TRBD2. In germline, CDR1 is SGHTA, CDR2 FQGNSA. The trim removed 5 bases at V and 1 base at J, leaving 2 bases unmatched. This CDR3 comprises 15 residues. CDR3 sequence (DNA): TGTGCCAGCAGCAGTAGCGGGGGGTCCTACAATGAGCAGTTCTTC. Translated, it gives CASSSSGGSYNEQFF.

There are many counts of this clonotype. The rearrangement joins TRBV2 to TRBJ2-2, with TRBD1 matching 7 bases. CDR3 length: 14 amino acids. Germline lookup yields CDR1 SNHLY and CDR2 FYNNEI. V trimming: 6 bases; J trimming: 5 bases; junction bases outside the gene matches: 6. The CDR3 nucleotides are TGTGCCAGCAGGAATTCAGGGGGAACCGGGGAGCTGTTTTTT. Protein product: CASRNSGGTGELFF.

This clonotype occurred a few times. The V gene is TRBV19, the J gene TRBJ2-7, with 7 nucleotides matching TRBD1. There are 15 residues in the CDR3. Germline loops: CDR1 LNHDA, CDR2 SQIVND (reference sequence). Trimming took 4 bases from V and 0 from J; bases not matched to a gene: 6. In DNA form, the CDR3 reads TGTGCCAGTAGTAGGGGACAGATGAACTCCTACGAGCAGTACTTC. Its protein is CASSRGQMNSYEQYF.

Ten or more counts support this clonotype. The J gene is TRBJ1-4, the V gene TRBV6-1; D unresolved. Between the trimmed V and J ends, which lost 6 bases and 0 bases, there was a span of 17 bases. The CDR3 runs to 17 residues. Germline CDR1 is MNHNS and CDR2 is SASEGT. The CDR3 here is CASSRGPGFATNEKLFF. The DNA of the CDR3 is TGTGCCAGCAGCCGCGGGCCGGGATTTGCAACTAATGAAAAACTGTTTTTT.

The chain couples TRBV28 to TRBJ2-2; tentatively, D is TRBD2 (6 bases). CDR1 is MDHEN, CDR2 SYDVKM, per germline. The length of the CDR3 is 15 residues. V shed 8 bases and J shed 4 bases, with 17 bases lying between them. The CDR3 nucleotides are TGTGCCAGCTTTGAGGCCGGGGGAATCACCGGGGAGCTGTTTTTT. This translates into CASFEAGGITGELFF.

This clonotype came up many times. This chain connects TRBV28 to TRBJ2-7, with 8 bases fitting TRBD1. This CDR3 comprises 15 residues. V lost 4 bases and J lost 0; bases outside the gene matches: 5. From germline, CDR1 is MDHEN and CDR2 SYDVKM. The CDR3 nucleotides are TGTGCCAGCAGTTCACCCGGACAGGGCTCCTACGAGCAGTACTTC. This encodes CASSSPGQGSYEQYF. Full variable domain (missing parts from reference TRBV28 and TRBJ2-7): DVKVTQSSRYLVKRTGEKVFLECVQDMDHENMFWYRQDPGLGLRLIYFSYDVKMKEKGDIPEGYSVSREKKERFSLILESASTNQTSMYLCASSSPGQGSYEQYFGPGTRLTVT.

This clonotype came up many times. This chain joins TRBV12-3 or TRBV12-4 and TRBJ1-1; 8 nucleotides line up with TRBD1. The CDR3 extends over 16 amino acids. Losses at the gene ends were 2 bases for V and 3 bases for J; bases not matched to a gene: 8. CDR3 DNA sequence: TGTGCCAGCAGTTTATGGAGGACAGGGTCGTACACTGAAGCTTTCTTT. Translating gives CASSLWRTGSYTEAFF.

A note on this clonotype: Here the CDR3 omits its conserved ending phenylalanine or tryptophan, so a read error is the likely source. The chain combines TRBV19 with TRBJ1-1; D is unresolved. Trimming removed 5 bases at V and 4 bases at J, with 14 bases between. Looked up from germline, CDR1 is LNHDA and CDR2 is SQIVND (reference sequence). CDR3 size: 14 residues. The CDR3 coding sequence is TGTGCCAGTAGTCGAGGGAATGTTCTCACTGAAGCTTTCTCT. Translated: CASSRGNVLTEAFS.

The rearrangement links TRBV6-1 to TRBJ1-1; D perhaps matches TRBD1 (6 bases). Germline V gives CDR1 MNHNS, CDR2 SASEGT. The CDR3 covers 15 residues. Trimming cost V 3 bases and J 10 bases, with 21 bases left between them. The CDR3 protein is CASSETDAGELGAFF. CDR3 in DNA: TGTGCCAGCAGTGAGACGGATGCAGGGGAATTGGGAGCTTTCTTT.

With respect to this clonotype: This sequence may be a read error, since a much larger clone differs from it by one base. The rearrangement links TRBV6-1 to TRBJ1-2; possible D gene TRBD1, 5 bases. CDR1 and CDR2 (germline): MNHNS, SASEGT. This CDR3 has 15 amino acids. The germline V and J ends were trimmed by 5 bases and 4 bases, with 17 bases remaining between them. CDR3 nucleotide sequence: TGTGCCAGCAGTCAAGGCGAGGGGCGCGGCTATGGCTACACCTTC. It yields the protein CASSQGEGRGYGYTF.

The chain recombines TRBV24-1 with TRBJ2-1, with D possibly being TRBD1 or TRBD2 (5 bases each). CDR1 is KGHDR, CDR2 SFDVKD, per germline. V shed 0 bases and J shed 10 bases, with 12 bases lying between them. The CDR3 loop spans 14 amino acids. The CDR3 loop reads CATSDLKGTPEQFF. For the CDR3, the DNA is TGTGCCACCAGTGATTTGAAGGGGACCCCGGAGCAGTTCTTC.

This clonotype turned up a few times. The rearrangement links TRBV24-1 to TRBJ1-3, with D unresolved. The germline CDR1 and CDR2 sequences are KGHDR and SFDVKD. The CDR3 has 15 amino acids. V gave up 0 bases and J gave up 1 base, with 6 bases separating them. The CDR3 nucleotides are TGTGCCACCAGTGATTTGTGGGATTCTGGAAACACCATATATTTT. Residues: CATSDLWDSGNTIYF.

The chain couples TRBV6-2 or TRBV6-3 to TRBJ1-5; D possibly corresponds to TRBD1 (5 bases). This CDR3 is built from 16 residues. CDR1 and CDR2 (germline): MNHEY, SVGEGT. V lost 0 bases and J 5 bases, leaving 14 bases between the germline ends. The CDR3 sequence: CASSYSWQGTDQPQHF. The CDR3 DNA reads as TGTGCCAGCAGTTACTCGTGGCAGGGCACGGATCAGCCCCAGCATTTT.